A selection of T cell receptor beta chains follows, all from one sample in a study of blood T cells in healthy people across ages. TCRdb analysed the 5' RACE reads with MiXCR anew, one entry per CDR3 protein. The sample holds around 1,800,000 distinct CDR3 sequences; 35% to 50% are singletons and the top ten take roughly 23%. Sequenced material: blood. These receptors all stem from a human donor in good health. Each CDR3 is given with its conserved first and last residue. D genes are given only for firm matches. Clone size is given for some rows only: seen once, a few or many times, or a class if the clone is expanded.

V	J	D	size	DNA	CDR3
TRBV29-1	TRBJ1-5	.	.	TGCAGCGCCGGGGGGGGGATGAATCAGCCCCAGCATTTT	CSAGGGMNQPQHF
TRBV24-1	TRBJ2-3	.	few	TGTGCCACCAGTGATTTGCAGGGAAGAGATACGCAGTATTTT	CATSDLQGRDTQYF
TRBV28	TRBJ1-2	TRBD1	few	TGTGCCAGCAGTCAATCAGGGGGGACAGGGGTAGGAGGCTACACCTTC	CASSQSGGTGVGGYTF
TRBV20-1	TRBJ1-5	.	few	TGCAGTGCTAGTTACGGGAGTAAGGAGGATCAGCCCCAGCATTTT	CSASYGSKEDQPQHF
TRBV7-2	TRBJ1-2	.	.	TGTGCCAGCAGCTCAGAGGGTCAGAACCCACGGCGGGATGGCTACACCTTC	CASSSEGQNPRRDGYTF
TRBV7-2	TRBJ2-4	.	.	TGTGCCAGCAGCCCCATTAGCCCGTTTCAGTACTTC	CASSPISPFQYF
TRBV29-1	TRBJ2-3	.	.	TGCAGCTTCAGGATTTCCACAGATACGCAGTATTTT	CSFRISTDTQYF
TRBV29-1	TRBJ2-5	TRBD2	.	TGCAGCACCTGGGGGGGGGACGGGACCCAGTACTTC	CSTWGGDGTQYF
TRBV20-1	TRBJ2-5	.	few	TGCAGTGCTAGAGATTATCGCAATGAGCAGTACTTC	CSARDYRNEQYF
TRBV6-2/TRBV6-3	TRBJ1-2	TRBD1	.	TGTGCCAGCAGACGAACAGGGGCCGACTATGGCTACACCTTC	CASRRTGADYGYTF
TRBV4-3	TRBJ2-7	TRBD2	many	TGCGCCAGCAGCCAGAGCGGGGAAGGAAGGGAGCAGTACTTC	CASSQSGEGREQYF
TRBV19	TRBJ1-1	.	few	TGTGCCAGTAGTATAAAGGGAAACACTGAAGCTTTCTTT	CASSIKGNTEAFF
TRBV20-1	TRBJ2-3	TRBD2	once	TGCAGTGCTAGACTCGCGGGGGGCCTCCCCTCCACAGATACGCAGTATTTT	CSARLAGGLPSTDTQYF
TRBV11-2	TRBJ1-4	.	.	TGTGCCAGCAGCTTAGATCGGGGGGTAAAACTGTTTTTT	CASSLDRGVKLFF
TRBV2	TRBJ2-1	.	.	TGTGCCAGCAGTGCCCCACGCCAAAACGCTGGGAGCAATGAGCAGTTCTTC	CASSAPRQNAGSNEQFF
TRBV2	TRBJ2-4	.	.	TGTGCCAGCAGGAAAAGGGGGGTTGCCAAAAACATTCAGTACTTC	CASRKRGVAKNIQYF
TRBV20-1	TRBJ2-1	.	few	TGCAGTGCTAGTGGACGGGATGAGCAGTTCTTC	CSASGRDEQFF
TRBV13	TRBJ2-3	TRBD2	.	TGTGCCAGCAGCCCCCTAGCGGGGGGGCACACGCAGTATTTT	CASSPLAGGHTQYF
TRBV2	TRBJ2-1	TRBD2	.	TGTGCCAGCTTGGGGCTAGCGGTCTCCAATGAGCAGTTCTTC	CASLGLAVSNEQFF
TRBV7-2	TRBJ2-2	.	.	TGTGCCAGCAGCCCCCAAGTATTAACCGGGGAGCTGTTTTTT	CASSPQVLTGELFF
TRBV4-2	TRBJ1-2	.	.	TGTGCCAGCAGCCAAGAAGGACTTTGCACCTTC	CASSQEGLCTF
TRBV3-1	TRBJ1-1	.	.	TGTGCCAACAGCCAAGATTGGGGGGGAGGGAAGAGAGCTTTCTTT	CANSQDWGGGKRAFF
TRBV24-1	TRBJ1-5	.	once	TGTGCCACCAGCGATACGTATAGCAATCAGCCCCAGCATTTT	CATSDTYSNQPQHF
TRBV20-1	TRBJ2-1	TRBD2	once	TGCAGTGCTACCACAATCCGGGACTATAAGCTCTACAATGAGCAGTTCTTC	CSATTIRDYKLYNEQFF
TRBV4-3	TRBJ1-6	.	.	TGCGCCAGCAGCCAAGAAGGCAGGCTTGAGTCACCCCTCCACTTT	CASSQEGRLESPLHF
TRBV12-3/TRBV12-4	TRBJ2-7	.	.	TGTGCCAGCAATTTGCGCAGGACCTCCTACGAGCAGTACTTC	CASNLRRTSYEQYF
TRBV4-3	TRBJ1-2	TRBD1	few	TGCGCCAGCAGCCCTACGGGAACCCGGACAGGGCTGAGGTCTCGGTATGGCTACACCTTC	CASSPTGTRTGLRSRYGYTF
TRBV29-1	TRBJ2-1	TRBD2	.	TGCAGCGTGGCAGGACTAGCGGGATACTACAATGAGCAGTTCTTC	CSVAGLAGYYNEQFF
TRBV20-1	TRBJ2-3	.	.	TGCAGTGCTGGAGAATCTCGCGGCACAGATACGCAGTATTTT	CSAGESRGTDTQYF